This T cell receptor beta chain appears in the sequencing data of a study of yellow fever vaccine responses in identical twins. Study-wide results and limits: Convergence reportedly seemed to mark part of the twins' vaccine T cell response, with personalization marking the rest.

The CDR3 loop spans 12 amino acids. Germline values: CDR1 SQVTM, CDR2 ANQGSEA. V was shortened by 1 base and J by 4 bases, with 8 bases between the two germline ends. TCRdb ran MiXCR on the RT-PCR reads and lists one entry per CDR3 protein. The sample shows about 16,000 distinct CDR3 sequences, roughly four fifths of them seen only once. A word on this clonotype: Its antigen is undetermined.

This sample comprised T cells from blood (PBMCs), unsorted or a sorted subset (not recorded which), obtained before or after yellow fever vaccination (not recorded which). The sequence came from a woman younger than 30 who received the yellow fever vaccine. The chain links TRBV29-1 to TRBJ2-7; D is ambiguous. The CDR3 spells CSVEVEGYEQYF. DNA for the CDR3: TGCAGCGTTGAAGTAGAAGGGTACGAGCAGTACTTC.